This T cell receptor beta chain was sequenced during a study of blood T cells in healthy people across ages. Primed by a sample-barcoded 5' primer and a J-beta primer mix, a second PCR proceeded for 7 to 11 cycles. TCRdb reprocessed the 5' RACE reads with MiXCR, giving one entry per CDR3 protein. The table has 1.5 million to 2 million distinct CDR3 sequences, about 50% seen once. This CDR3 spans 16 amino acids. V shed 3 bases and J 8 bases; nucleotides not matched to a gene: 11. Germline V gene data show CDR1 as SGHRS and CDR2 as YFSETQ. Donation came from healthy Caucasian individuals in Russia who were aged roughly 6 to 100.

The gene calls are TRBV5-1 and TRBJ1-6, with 7 bases lining up with TRBD1. The source is a woman between 40 and 55 years old in good health. Sequences were obtained from blood. The CDR3 reads CASSWGSGGRDSPLHF. DNA for the CDR3: TGCGCCAGCAGCTGGGGTTCAGGGGGACGAGATTCACCCCTCCACTTT.